This is a list of T cell receptor beta chains from one sample in a study of blood T cell repertoires in COVID-19. Libraries were prepared by immunoSEQ multiplex PCR; TCRdb keeps only in-frame clonotypes and omits some of them. The table shows around 180,000 clones, with less than 85% occurring only once. The sequencing sample was made of PBMCs or T cells enriched from blood (not recorded which). Receptors were obtained from a man aged 50 to 59 who had recovered from COVID-19. Both conserved end residues are part of each CDR3. The D gene is left open where the match is weak. Clone size is not always given. Where it is, it says once, few, many or a class for expanded clones.

TRBJ1-5	NA	TRBD1	TRBV6-5	TGTGCCAGCAGTCAACAGGGGGCAGGTCAGCCCCAGCATTTT	CASSQQGAGQPQHF
TRBJ2-5	NA	NA	TRBV6-5	TGTGCCAGCAGCCCAGGGTTACAGGAGACCCAGTACTTC	CASSPGLQETQYF
TRBJ1-1	NA	NA	TRBV5-6	TGTGCCAGCGGACCGCTGGGTAGGGGCACTGAAGCTTTCTTT	CASGPLGRGTEAFF
TRBJ1-5	few	NA	TRBV6-5	TGTGCCAGCAGTTTCGACTCTTATAGCAATCAGCCCCAGCATTTT	CASSFDSYSNQPQHF
TRBJ2-7	once	NA	TRBV10-3	TGTGCCATCAGGGTAGTGTCTGGCGAGCAGTACTTC	CAIRVVSGEQYF
TRBJ2-1	NA	NA	TRBV9	TGTGCCAGCAGCGTCACTTCAAGCTACAATGAGCAGTTCTTC	CASSVTSSYNEQFF
TRBJ2-3	NA	NA	TRBV5-1	TGCGCCAGCAGCTCAAGGTGGCGGGCCCGACAAGAGTTTACAGATACGCAGTATTTT	CASSSRWRARQEFTDTQYF
TRBJ2-7	once	NA	TRBV5-1	TGCGCCAGCAGCTACGGACAGACCAACGTCTACGAGCAGTACTTC	CASSYGQTNVYEQYF
TRBJ1-2	NA	NA	TRBV30	TGTGCCTGGAGTCGACAGAGCTATGGCTACACCTTC	CAWSRQSYGYTF
TRBJ1-6	NA	NA	TRBV6-5	TGTGCCAGCAGTACGGGACAAACTTATAATTCACCCCTCCACTTT	CASSTGQTYNSPLHF
TRBJ2-1	NA	TRBD2	TRBV27	TGTGCCAGTGTAAGCGGGGGGTCACACAATGAGCAGTTCTTC	CASVSGGSHNEQFF
TRBJ2-7	NA	TRBD1	TRBV18	TGTGCCAGCTCACGGGGACAGTCTAGCTCCTACGAGCAGTACTTC	CASSRGQSSSYEQYF
TRBJ1-5	few	NA	TRBV7-2	TGTGCCAGCAGCCCACAGGGCCAGGTCAATCAGCCCCAGCATTTT	CASSPQGQVNQPQHF
TRBJ2-2	NA	TRBD2	TRBV5-1	TGCGCCAGCAGCGGAATAGCGGGGGTCAACACCGGGGAGCTGTTTTTT	CASSGIAGVNTGELFF
TRBJ1-6	NA	NA	TRBV11-2	TGTGCCAGCAGCTTATATCCCGCGGGACTCGAGCCCCTCCACTTT	CASSLYPAGLEPLHF
TRBJ1-4	NA	TRBD1	TRBV14	TGTGCCAGCAGCCGGACAGGGGGCTCGGAAAAACTGTTTTTT	CASSRTGGSEKLFF
TRBJ1-5	NA	NA	TRBV19	TGTGCCAGTAGTATCCAGGTCAATCAGCCCCAGCATTTT	CASSIQVNQPQHF
TRBJ2-2	few	NA	TRBV13	TGTGCCAGCAGCTCTGACCGGGTCTCCAACACCGGGGAGCTGTTTTTT	CASSSDRVSNTGELFF
TRBJ2-1	once	NA	TRBV12-2	TGTGCAAGTCGCTTAGGGACCGGGACTAGTACTTACAATGAGCAGTTCTTC	CASRLGTGTSTYNEQFF
TRBJ1-1	NA	NA	TRBV30	TGTGCCTGGTGGGGGGGGTTTATGAACACTGAAGCTTTCTTT	CAWWGGFMNTEAFF
TRBJ1-1	NA	NA	TRBV10-3	TGTGCCATCAAGCAGGGGAACACTGAAGCTTTCTTT	CAIKQGNTEAFF
TRBJ2-7	NA	TRBD1	TRBV9	TGTGCCAGCAGCCGGACAGGGGGCCGCGAGCAGTACTTC	CASSRTGGREQYF
TRBJ1-1	once	TRBD1	TRBV7-9	TGTGCCAGCAGCACAGGACAGGGAAGGAACACTGAAGCTTTCTTT	CASSTGQGRNTEAFF
TRBJ1-1	few	NA	TRBV11-1	TGTGCCAGCAGCTTCCAGGGACACCAGAACACTGAAGCTTTCTTT	CASSFQGHQNTEAFF
TRBJ1-2	NA	TRBD1	TRBV4-1	TGCGTCAGCAGCCAGGAGGGACAGACAACCATCTATGGCTACACCTTC	CVSSQEGQTTIYGYTF
TRBJ2-5	NA	NA	TRBV14	TGTGCCAGCAGCCATCAAATCCCGTCCCCCAGCGGTGAAGAGACCCAGTACTTC	CASSHQIPSPSGEETQYF
TRBJ2-7	NA	NA	TRBV3-1/TRBV3-2	TGTGCCAGCAGCGCCCGACTATCGCTGAACGAGCAGTACTTC	CASSARLSLNEQYF
TRBJ2-7	NA	NA	TRBV9	TGTGCCAGCAGCGTGGCAGCCGGGGACGAGCAGTACTTC	CASSVAAGDEQYF
TRBJ2-6	few	NA	TRBV5-1	TGCGCCAGCAGCTTTAACAGGGGGGCCAACGTCCTGACTTTC	CASSFNRGANVLTF
TRBJ2-1	NA	TRBD2	TRBV5-6	TGTGCCAGCAGCTTTCGCGGGGGGGCCCTCAATGAGCAGTTCTTC	CASSFRGGALNEQFF
TRBJ2-3	NA	TRBD2	TRBV27	TGTGCCAGCAGACTAGCGCGGAGCACAGATACGCAGTATTTT	CASRLARSTDTQYF
TRBJ2-1	NA	NA	TRBV28	TGTGCCAGCGGTGGCCTCTTGTCCCACAATGAGCAGTTCTTC	CASGGLLSHNEQFF
TRBJ1-2	NA	TRBD1	TRBV19	TGTGCCAGTAGTATAGATCCCGGGGCATTGGACAGGGGGCATGGCTACACCTTC	CASSIDPGALDRGHGYTF
TRBJ1-6	once	NA	TRBV2	TGTGCCAGCAAGGGGCCGGCACTGAATTCACCCCTCCACTTT	CASKGPALNSPLHF
TRBJ1-2	NA	TRBD1	TRBV5-1	TGCGCCAGCAGCTTACAGGGGGCGATTGGCTACACCTTC	CASSLQGAIGYTF
TRBJ2-1	NA	TRBD2	TRBV5-1	TGCGCCACCGGCACTAGCGGGGCATACAATGAGCAGTTCTTC	CATGTSGAYNEQFF
TRBJ2-7	NA	TRBD2	TRBV4-3	TGCGCCAGCAGCCAAGCTTCGAACGGGGGGGCCTACGAGCAGTACTTC	CASSQASNGGAYEQYF
TRBJ1-2	few	NA	TRBV18	TGTGCCAGCTCACCACAGGGGAACTATGGCTACACCTTC	CASSPQGNYGYTF
TRBJ1-1	NA	NA	TRBV5-1	TGCGCCAGCAGAATGGAGAGGAACACTGAAGCTTTCTTT	CASRMERNTEAFF
TRBJ2-1	NA	NA	TRBV11-3	TGTGCCAGCAGTCGCACCAGACAGTCCAATGAGCAGTTCTTC	CASSRTRQSNEQFF
TRBJ1-6	once	NA	TRBV19	TGTGCCAGTAGTATGGGGCAGGGGATGAGTTCACCCCTCCACTTT	CASSMGQGMSSPLHF
TRBJ2-2	NA	TRBD2	TRBV3-1/TRBV3-2	TGTGCCAGCAGTCTAGCGGGGGGCATAAACACCGGGGAGCTGTTTTTT	CASSLAGGINTGELFF
TRBJ1-2	NA	TRBD1	TRBV4-1	TGCGCCAGCAGCCAAGAAGGCGGACAGGGAATCTCCAACTATGGCTACACCTTC	CASSQEGGQGISNYGYTF
TRBJ1-5	NA	TRBD1	TRBV24-1	TGTGCCACCAGTGAGACAGGGGGAGGGAGGCAGCCCCAGCATTTT	CATSETGGGRQPQHF
TRBJ1-2	NA	NA	TRBV30	TGTGCCTGGGATATTCTACAGGGCCCGGTTTATGGCTACACCTTC	CAWDILQGPVYGYTF
TRBJ1-1	NA	TRBD1	TRBV6-5	TGTGCCAGCAGTCAGGGGGACCGGATATTT	CASSQGDRIF
TRBJ1-1	NA	TRBD1	TRBV2	TGTGCCAGCACCCGGACAGGGGGCACTGAAGCTTTCTTT	CASTRTGGTEAFF
TRBJ2-1	NA	TRBD2	TRBV7-2	TGTGCCAGCAGCCCTCAGGTGACTAGCGGATACAATGAGCAGTTCTTC	CASSPQVTSGYNEQFF
TRBJ1-2	NA	NA	TRBV13	TGTGCCAGCAGCTTGGGCCGTGACTATGGCTACACCTTC	CASSLGRDYGYTF
TRBJ1-3	NA	TRBD1	TRBV4-1	TGCGCCAGCAGCCAAGCCGTGACAGGGGGCTCTGGAAACACCATATATTTT	CASSQAVTGGSGNTIYF
TRBJ1-1	NA	NA	TRBV2	TGTGCCAGCAGTCGGCAGGGTAGGACTGAAGCTTTCTTT	CASSRQGRTEAFF
TRBJ2-7	NA	TRBD1	TRBV27	TGTGCCAGCAGGCTCACAGGGGGTACCTACGAGCAGTACTTC	CASRLTGGTYEQYF
TRBJ2-2	NA	NA	TRBV5-4	TGTGCCAGCAGCTTGAGGGACACAACCGGGGAGCTGTTTTTT	CASSLRDTTGELFF
TRBJ2-7	NA	NA	TRBV6-5	TGTGCCAGCAGTTACGTGCAGGGCTCCTACGAGCAGTACTTC	CASSYVQGSYEQYF
TRBJ2-7	NA	TRBD2	TRBV5-1	TGCGCCAGCAGACTAGCGGGGGGTATATACGAGCAGTACTTC	CASRLAGGIYEQYF